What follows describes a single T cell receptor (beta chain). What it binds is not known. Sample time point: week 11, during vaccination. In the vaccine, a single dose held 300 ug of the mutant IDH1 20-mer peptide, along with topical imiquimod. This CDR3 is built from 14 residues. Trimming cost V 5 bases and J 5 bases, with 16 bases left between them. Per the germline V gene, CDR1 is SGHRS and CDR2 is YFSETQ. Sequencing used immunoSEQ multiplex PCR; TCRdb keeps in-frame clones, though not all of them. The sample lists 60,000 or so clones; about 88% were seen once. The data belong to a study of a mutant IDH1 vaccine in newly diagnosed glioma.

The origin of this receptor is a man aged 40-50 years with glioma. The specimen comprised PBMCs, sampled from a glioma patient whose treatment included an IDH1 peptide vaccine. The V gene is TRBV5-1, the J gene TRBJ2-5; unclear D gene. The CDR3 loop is CASSLGRRVETQYF. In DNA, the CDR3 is TGCGCCAGCAGTCTTGGGCGCCGGGTCGAGACCCAGTACTTC.